This entry features one T cell receptor (beta chain) sequence. Inclusion required at least two post-ART and at least one pre-ART PBMC samples. Germline lookup yields CDR1 MNHEY and CDR2 SMNVEV (reference sequence). The CDR3 extends over 14 amino acids. V shed 6 bases, J shed 5 bases, and the junction held 8 bases outside the gene matches. This sample is part of a study of long-term antiretroviral therapy in people with HIV. Survey-level resolution applied to immunoSEQ assay v3.0. Assay used: immunoSEQ multiplex PCR; TCRdb lists only in-frame clones, some missing. The sample holds 15,000 to 20,000 clones; around 75% are singletons and the top ten take roughly a tenth.

The rearrangement joins TRBV27 to TRBJ2-5, with 8 bases lining up with TRBD1. This receptor was identified in a man between 18 and 29 years old with HIV. Sequences were derived from unsorted PBMCs, sampled 0.5 years before starting antiretroviral therapy. CDR3 amino acids: CASSFGQGWETQYF. CDR3 in DNA: TGTGCCAGCAGCTTTGGACAGGGCTGGGAGACCCAGTACTTC.